The present T cell receptor (beta chain) was sequenced within a study of blood T cell repertoires in COVID-19. Only in-frame clones appear in the TCRdb table, and some are missing; sequencing was by immunoSEQ multiplex PCR. The data contain approximately 71,000 clones, roughly 80% of them singletons. The germline V gene encodes CDR1 LGHDT and CDR2 YNNKEL (reference sequence). J lost 0 bases, V lost 1 base, and 10 bases had no gene match. This CDR3 has 19 amino acids. The gene calls are TRBV3-1 (or the pseudogene TRBV3-2) and TRBJ1-2, with 11 bases that match TRBD1. The sequenced material came from peripheral blood. This receptor was taken from a human donor in a cohort sampled during active COVID-19. This CDR3 reads CASSQVLGTGGSTNYGYTF. The CDR3, as DNA: TGTGCCAGCAGCCAAGTGTTAGGGACAGGGGGGTCTACTAACTATGGCTACACCTTC.